This passage covers 4 T cell receptor beta chains from one sample sequenced in a study of blood T cell repertoires in COVID-19. Some clones are missing from TCRdb's copy, which holds only in-frame ones; the method was immunoSEQ multiplex PCR. The sample has approximately 11,000 clones, roughly 82% seen once. The sample consisted of peripheral blood. Every receptor here comes from a woman in her sixties with acute or convalescent COVID-19.

This chain joins TRBV27 and TRBJ1-1, with 7 bases identical to TRBD1. Germline V gene sequence: CDR1 MNHEY, CDR2 SMNVEV (reference sequence). This CDR3 contains 14 residues. The junction had 10 bases not matched to a gene; V was cut back by 6 bases and J by 6 bases. CDR3 nucleotides: TGTGCCAGCAGCGCCGAACTCAGGGGGGCTGAAGCTTTCTTT. It encodes CASSAELRGAEAFF.

The chain has TRBV29-1 and TRBJ1-1, with 7 positions matching TRBD1. V shed 7 bases, J shed 1 base, and the junction held 6 bases outside the gene matches. CDR1 is SQVTM and CDR2 is ANQGSEA in the germline V gene. The CDR3 loop spans 13 amino acids. In DNA form, the CDR3 reads TGCAGCGCCGGTACAGGGGCGAACACTGAAGCTTTCTTT. It encodes CSAGTGANTEAFF.

This clone has a handful of counts. This chain connects TRBV2 to TRBJ1-4; D is unclear. Per germline, CDR1 SNHLY and CDR2 FYNNEI. V dropped 2 bases and J dropped 8 bases, with 12 bases sitting between them. This CDR3 contains 14 residues. The CDR3 spells CASSELSRHEKLFF. DNA of the CDR3: TGTGCCAGCAGTGAATTGAGCAGGCACGAAAAACTGTTTTTT. Full variable domain (remainder filled in from reference TRBV2 and TRBJ1-4): EPEVTQTPSHQVTQMGQEVILRCVPISNHLYFYWYRQILGQKVEFLVSFYNNEISEKSEIFDDQFSVERPDGSNFTLKIRSTKLEDSAMYFCASSELSRHEKLFFGSGTQLSVL.

The J gene is TRBJ1-1, the V gene TRBV6-5, with 8 positions matching TRBD1. The CDR3 has 14 residues. With V trimmed by 6 bases and J by 1 base, 4 bases remained unmatched. Germline V CDR1 and CDR2: MNHEY, SVGAGI. The CDR3 is CASRRQGRNTEAFF. CDR3 DNA sequence: TGTGCCAGCAGACGACAGGGGAGGAACACTGAAGCTTTCTTT.